The rows below give T cell receptor beta chains drawn from one sample of a study of blood T cell repertoires in COVID-19. Sequencing was performed with immunoSEQ multiplex PCR; in TCRdb, only in-frame clones are kept and a portion is missing. The table lists around 100,000 clones, roughly 84% of them singletons. Sequenced: peripheral blood. The receptors stem from a woman aged 40 to 50 with acute or convalescent COVID-19. CDR3s leave out the opening cysteine and the closing phenylalanine or tryptophan.

v_call	cdr3_length	j_call	cdr3_aa
TRBV14	10	TRBJ1-2	ASSPSSYGYT
TRBV18	14	TRBJ2-3	ASSPRVQGSTDTQY
TRBV7-9	13	TRBJ1-6	ATSARVSYNSPLH
TRBV6-1	11	TRBJ1-2	ASSAGQPYGYT
TRBV18	15	TRBJ1-3	ASSPDPGQGVGNTIY
TRBV7-9	11	TRBJ2-5	ASSRGSPETQY
TRBV12-3/TRBV12-4	11	TRBJ1-1	ASRNTGALEAF
TRBV21-1	18	TRBJ1-5	ASSDFSLWVRGEGDQPQH
TRBV5-1	13	TRBJ2-6	ASSKISSGANVLT
TRBV19	13	TRBJ1-3	ASSRPTGSGNTIY
TRBV2	12	TRBJ1-5	ATSGRVSNQPQH
TRBV15	14	TRBJ1-1	ATSRDAGGRGTEAF
TRBV2	16	TRBJ2-3	ASSDQVGGGAGTDTQY
TRBV11-3	12	TRBJ2-7	ASSLSPGSYEQY
TRBV6-5	12	TRBJ1-4	ASSRGGSGEKLF
TRBV7-2	14	TRBJ2-4	ASSFGQILAKNIQY
TRBV5-1	12	TRBJ2-5	ATRIFSGQETQY
TRBV5-1	13	TRBJ2-5	ASRPPAGGQETQY
TRBV6-5	12	TRBJ1-1	ASSGLDRATEAF
TRBV9	12	TRBJ1-5	ASSVVPDNQPQH
TRBV9	13	TRBJ2-7	ASSESPQGGYEQY
TRBV7-8	12	TRBJ1-6	ASCSGTGDSPLH
TRBV10-3	14	TRBJ2-7	AISELGGPGSYEQY
TRBV2	11	TRBJ1-6	ASDRTGRSPLH
TRBV19	12	TRBJ1-1	ASSMGAVNTEAF
TRBV15	12	TRBJ2-7	ATSSYTGGYEQY
TRBV5-1	13	TRBJ2-7	ASSFDRQGSYEQY
TRBV5-1	13	TRBJ1-1	ASSSGQLMNTEAF
TRBV7-6	15	TRBJ1-3	ASSLAGHSHSGNTIY
TRBV12-3/TRBV12-4	11	TRBJ1-2	ASSTGLIYGYT
TRBV6-5	13	TRBJ1-2	ASRQTGTQNYGYT